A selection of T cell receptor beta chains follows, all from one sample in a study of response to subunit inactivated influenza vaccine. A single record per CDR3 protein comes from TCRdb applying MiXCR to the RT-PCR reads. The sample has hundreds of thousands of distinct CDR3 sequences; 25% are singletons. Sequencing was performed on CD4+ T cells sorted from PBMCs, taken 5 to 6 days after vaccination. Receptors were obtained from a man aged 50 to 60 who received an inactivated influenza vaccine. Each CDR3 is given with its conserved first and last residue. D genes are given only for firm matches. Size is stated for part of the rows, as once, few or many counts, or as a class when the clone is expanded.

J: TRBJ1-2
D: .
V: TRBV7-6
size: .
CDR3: CASSLGGEPYGYTF
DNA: TGTGCCAGCAGCTTGGGGGGCGAGCCCTATGGCTACACCTTC

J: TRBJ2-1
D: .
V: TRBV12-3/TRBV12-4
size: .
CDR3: CASSWGYGEQFF
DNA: TGTGCCAGCAGTTGGGGATACGGTGAGCAGTTCTTC

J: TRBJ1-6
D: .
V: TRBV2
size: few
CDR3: CASLRAYNSPLHF
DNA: TGTGCCAGCCTCAGGGCCTATAATTCACCCCTCCACTTT

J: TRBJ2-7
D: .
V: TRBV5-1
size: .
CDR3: CASSLLPGLLYEQYF
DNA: TGCGCCAGCAGCCTCTTGCCGGGACTCCTCTACGAGCAGTACTTC

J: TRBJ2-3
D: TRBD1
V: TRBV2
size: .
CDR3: CASSEGDRGTETQYF
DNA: TGTGCCAGCAGTGAGGGAGACAGGGGGACAGAAACGCAGTATTTT

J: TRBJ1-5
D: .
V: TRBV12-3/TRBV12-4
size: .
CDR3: CASSSFPQPQHF
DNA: TGTGCCAGCAGTAGCTTCCCCCAGCCCCAGCATTTT

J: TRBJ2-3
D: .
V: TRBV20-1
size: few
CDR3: CSARAAGEGFHTQYF
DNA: TGCAGTGCTAGGGCGGCAGGGGAGGGTTTTCATACGCAGTATTTT

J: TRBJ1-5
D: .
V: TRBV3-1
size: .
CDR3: CASSQERGAQHF
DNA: TGTGCCAGCAGCCAAGAAAGAGGGGCCCAGCATTTT

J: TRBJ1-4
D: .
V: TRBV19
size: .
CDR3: CASSIGWTNEKLFF
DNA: TGTGCCAGTAGTATCGGGTGGACTAATGAAAAACTGTTTTTT

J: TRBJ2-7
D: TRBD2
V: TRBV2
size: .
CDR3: CASSPGLAGGEQYF
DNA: TGTGCCAGCAGTCCGGGACTAGCGGGGGGCGAGCAGTACTTC

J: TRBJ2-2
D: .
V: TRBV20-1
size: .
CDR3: CSARRGGPPMNTGELFF
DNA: TGCAGTGCTAGACGAGGGGGGCCCCCGATGAACACCGGGGAGCTGTTTTTT

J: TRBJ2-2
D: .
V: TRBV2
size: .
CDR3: CASMGRGKNTGELFF
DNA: TGTGCCAGCATGGGCAGGGGAAAGAACACCGGGGAGCTGTTTTTT

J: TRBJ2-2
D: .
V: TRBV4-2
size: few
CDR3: CASSRDLSTGELFF
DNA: TGTGCCAGCAGCCGGGACTTAAGCACCGGGGAGCTGTTTTTT

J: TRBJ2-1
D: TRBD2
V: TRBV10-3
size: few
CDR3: CAITPGLAGRNEQFF
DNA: TGTGCCATCACCCCGGGACTAGCGGGGAGGAATGAGCAGTTCTTC

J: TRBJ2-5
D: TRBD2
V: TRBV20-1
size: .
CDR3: CSASGRGGLETQYF
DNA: TGCAGTGCTAGTGGGCGGGGGGGCTTGGAGACCCAGTACTTC

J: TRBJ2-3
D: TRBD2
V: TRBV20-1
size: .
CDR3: CSARIAGSTDTQYF
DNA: TGCAGTGCTAGAATAGCGGGGAGCACAGATACGCAGTATTTT

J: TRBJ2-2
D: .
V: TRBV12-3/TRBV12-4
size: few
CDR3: CASSFLGHRANTGELFF
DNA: TGTGCCAGCAGTTTTTTGGGACACCGCGCGAACACCGGGGAGCTGTTTTTT

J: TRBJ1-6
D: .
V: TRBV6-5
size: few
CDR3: CASSYVYNSPLHF
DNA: TGTGCCAGCAGTTACGTTTATAATTCACCCCTCCACTTT

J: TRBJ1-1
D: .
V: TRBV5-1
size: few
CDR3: CASNLDKNTEAFF
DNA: TGCGCCAGCAATCTCGACAAGAACACTGAAGCTTTCTTT

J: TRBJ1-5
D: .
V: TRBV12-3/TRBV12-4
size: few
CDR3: CASSQASRLEPQHF
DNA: TGTGCCAGCAGCCAAGCGTCTAGGCTAGAGCCCCAGCATTTT

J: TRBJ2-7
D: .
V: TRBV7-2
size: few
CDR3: CASSYATAYEQYF
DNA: TGTGCCAGCAGCTACGCGACGGCATACGAGCAGTACTTC

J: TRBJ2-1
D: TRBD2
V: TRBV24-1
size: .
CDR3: CATSDQSGMYNEQFF
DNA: TGTGCCACCAGTGATCAAAGCGGGATGTACAATGAGCAGTTCTTC

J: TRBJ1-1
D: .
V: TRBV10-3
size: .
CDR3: CAISEEVLAFF
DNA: TGTGCCATCAGTGAGGAAGTTCTGGCTTTCTTT

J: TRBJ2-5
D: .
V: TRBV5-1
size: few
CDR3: CASSLMARETQYF
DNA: TGCGCCAGCAGCTTAATGGCAAGGGAGACCCAGTACTTC

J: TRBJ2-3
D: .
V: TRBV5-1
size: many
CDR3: CASSLSSTDTQYF
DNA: TGTGCCAGCAGTTTATCTAGCACAGATACGCAGTATTTT

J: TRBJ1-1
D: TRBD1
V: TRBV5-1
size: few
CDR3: CASKILGTANTEAFF
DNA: TGCGCCAGCAAAATCTTGGGGACAGCGAACACTGAAGCTTTCTTT

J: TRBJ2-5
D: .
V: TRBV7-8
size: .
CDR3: CASSLKVAETQYF
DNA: TGTGCCAGCAGCTTAAAGGTAGCCGAGACCCAGTACTTC

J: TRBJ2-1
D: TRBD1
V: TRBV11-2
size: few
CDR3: CASSPLLTGFDEQFF
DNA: TGTGCCAGCAGCCCTCTCCTGACAGGGTTCGATGAGCAGTTCTTC

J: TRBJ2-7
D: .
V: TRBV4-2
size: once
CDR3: CASSPRSLSFSYEQYF
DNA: TGTGCCAGCAGCCCCCGGTCCCTCTCCTTCTCCTACGAGCAGTACTTC

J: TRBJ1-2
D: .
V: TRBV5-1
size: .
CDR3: CASSLGSTGPGGYTF
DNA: TGCGCCAGCAGCCTGGGGTCCACAGGGCCTGGCGGCTACACCTTC

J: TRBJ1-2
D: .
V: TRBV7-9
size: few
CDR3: CASTPLDGYTF
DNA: TGTGCCAGCACCCCCCTCGATGGCTACACCTTC

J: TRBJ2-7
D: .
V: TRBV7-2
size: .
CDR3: CASSLDHSSYEQYF
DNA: TGTGCCAGCAGCTTGGACCACAGCTCCTACGAGCAGTACTTC

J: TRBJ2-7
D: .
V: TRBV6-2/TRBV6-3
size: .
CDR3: CASSYPGAMSYEQYF
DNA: TGTGCCAGCAGTTACCCGGGGGCGATGTCCTACGAGCAGTACTTC

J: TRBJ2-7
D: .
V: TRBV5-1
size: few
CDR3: CASSSVAGFEQYF
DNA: TGCGCCAGCAGCTCTGTTGCGGGGTTCGAGCAGTACTTC

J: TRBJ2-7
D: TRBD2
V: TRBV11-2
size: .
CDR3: CASSSLSGTKPYEQYF
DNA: TGTGCCAGCAGCTCCCTCTCCGGGACTAAACCCTACGAGCAGTACTTC

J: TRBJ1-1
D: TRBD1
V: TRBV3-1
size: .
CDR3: CASSGRQGATEAFF
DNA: TGTGCCAGCAGCGGACGACAGGGGGCAACTGAAGCTTTCTTT

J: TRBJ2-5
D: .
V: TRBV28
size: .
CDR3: CASQSPGQGTGNRETQYF
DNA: TGTGCCAGCCAAAGTCCGGGGCAGGGAACGGGTAATAGAGAGACCCAGTACTTC

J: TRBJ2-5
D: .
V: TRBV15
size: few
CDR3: CATSGELDYRETQYF
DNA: TGTGCCACCAGCGGCGAACTAGATTATCGAGAGACCCAGTACTTC

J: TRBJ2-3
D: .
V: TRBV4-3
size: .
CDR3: CASSRLPGPSTDTQYF
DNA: TGCGCCAGCAGCCGCTTACCGGGCCCTTCCACAGATACGCAGTATTTT

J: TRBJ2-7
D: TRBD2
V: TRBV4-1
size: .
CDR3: CASSQGVAGPYEQYF
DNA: TGCGCCAGCAGCCAAGGGGTAGCGGGGCCCTACGAGCAGTACTTC

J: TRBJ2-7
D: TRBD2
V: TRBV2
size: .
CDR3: CASRVAGNNEQYF
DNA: TGTGCCAGCAGAGTAGCGGGGAATAACGAGCAGTACTTC

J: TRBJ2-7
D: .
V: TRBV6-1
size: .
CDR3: CASSEPTVYEQYF
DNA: TGTGCCAGCAGTGAACCAACAGTCTACGAGCAGTACTTC

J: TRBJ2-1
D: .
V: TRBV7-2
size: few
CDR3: CASSLAEFRYNEQFF
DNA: TGTGCCAGCAGCTTAGCTGAATTCCGCTACAATGAGCAGTTCTTC

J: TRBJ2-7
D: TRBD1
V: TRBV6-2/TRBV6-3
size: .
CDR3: CASRAGTGTYEQYF
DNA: TGTGCCAGCAGAGCCGGGACAGGGACTTACGAGCAGTACTTC

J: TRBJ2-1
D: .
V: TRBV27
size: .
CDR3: CASSLRSGRNEQFF
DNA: TGTGCCAGCAGTTTACGCAGTGGCAGGAATGAGCAGTTCTTC

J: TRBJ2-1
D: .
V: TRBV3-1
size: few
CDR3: CASSQGYEQFF
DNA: TGTGCCAGCAGCCAGGGTTATGAGCAGTTCTTC

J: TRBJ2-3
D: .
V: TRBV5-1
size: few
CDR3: CASVLAISTDTQYF
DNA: TGCGCCAGCGTTCTAGCCATTAGCACAGATACGCAGTATTTT

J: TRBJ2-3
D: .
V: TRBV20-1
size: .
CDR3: CSAAKQGSITDTQYF
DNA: TGCAGTGCTGCTAAACAGGGATCAATCACAGATACGCAGTATTTT

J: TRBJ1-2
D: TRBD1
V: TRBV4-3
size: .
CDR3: CARSQDPRGQGNGYTF
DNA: TGCGCCAGAAGCCAGGACCCCCGGGGACAGGGAAATGGCTACACCTTC

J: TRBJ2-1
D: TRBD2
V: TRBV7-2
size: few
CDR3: CASSLQRGVAGEQFF
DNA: TGTGCCAGCAGCTTACAGCGGGGGGTAGCAGGAGAGCAGTTCTTC

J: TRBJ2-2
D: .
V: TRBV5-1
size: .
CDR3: CASSSGTRLPGELFF
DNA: TGCGCCAGCAGCTCCGGGACCCGACTCCCAGGGGAGCTGTTTTTT

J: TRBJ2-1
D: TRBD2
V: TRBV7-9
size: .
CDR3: CASSSRLAGPTYNEQFF
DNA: TGTGCCAGCAGCTCAAGACTAGCGGGCCCCACCTACAATGAGCAGTTCTTC

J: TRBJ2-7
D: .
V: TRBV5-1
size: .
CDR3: CASSLEPYEQYF
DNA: TGCGCCAGCAGCTTGGAGCCATACGAGCAGTACTTC

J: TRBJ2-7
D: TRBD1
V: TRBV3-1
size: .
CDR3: CASSHNLGQGADEQYF
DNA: TGTGCCAGCAGCCATAACTTGGGACAGGGGGCCGACGAGCAGTACTTC

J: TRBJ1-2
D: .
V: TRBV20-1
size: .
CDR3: CSAFAGVAYGYTF
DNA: TGCAGTGCTTTCGCAGGGGTGGCCTATGGCTACACCTTC

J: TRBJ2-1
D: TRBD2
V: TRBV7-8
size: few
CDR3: CASSSHLAGVYNEQFF
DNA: TGTGCCAGCAGCTCCCACCTAGCGGGAGTCTACAATGAGCAGTTCTTC

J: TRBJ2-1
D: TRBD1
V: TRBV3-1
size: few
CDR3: CASSDRQGGLYNEQFF
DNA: TGTGCCAGCAGCGACCGACAGGGGGGTTTGTACAATGAGCAGTTCTTC

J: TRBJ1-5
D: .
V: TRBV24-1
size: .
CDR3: CAVGGGHQPQHF
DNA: TGTGCCGTCGGGGGGGGCCATCAGCCCCAGCATTTT

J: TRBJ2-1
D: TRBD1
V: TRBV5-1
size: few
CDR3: CASSLVQGANNEQFF
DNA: TGCGCCAGCAGCTTGGTACAGGGGGCCAACAATGAGCAGTTCTTC